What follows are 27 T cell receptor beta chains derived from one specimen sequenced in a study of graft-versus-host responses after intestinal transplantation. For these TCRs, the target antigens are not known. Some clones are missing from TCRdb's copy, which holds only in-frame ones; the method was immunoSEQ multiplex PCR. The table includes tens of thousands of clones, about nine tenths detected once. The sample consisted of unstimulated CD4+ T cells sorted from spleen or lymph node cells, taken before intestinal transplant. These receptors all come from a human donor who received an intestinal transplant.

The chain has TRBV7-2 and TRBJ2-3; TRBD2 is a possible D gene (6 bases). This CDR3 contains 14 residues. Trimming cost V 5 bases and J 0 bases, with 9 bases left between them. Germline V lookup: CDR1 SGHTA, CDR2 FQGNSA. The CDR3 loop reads CASSRGTSTDTQYF. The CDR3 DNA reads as TGTGCCAGCAGCCGCGGGACTAGCACAGATACGCAGTATTTT.

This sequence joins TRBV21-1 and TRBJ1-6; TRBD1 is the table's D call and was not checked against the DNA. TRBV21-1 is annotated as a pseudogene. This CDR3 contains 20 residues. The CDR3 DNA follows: TGTGCCAGCAGCAAAGTCAGGAAACCCGATCTTAGCTCCTATAATTCACCCCTCCACTTT. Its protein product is CASSKVRKPDLSSYNSPLHF.

The CDR3 reads CASRGRNTEAFF. CDR3 sequence (DNA): TGTGCCAGCCGGGGGAGGAACACTGAAGCTTTCTTT. The V and J genes are TRBV19 and TRBJ1-1, with a weak D call TRBD1 (5 bases). The germline CDR1 and CDR2 sequences are LNHDA and SQIVND (reference sequence). Trimming removed 9 bases at V and 1 base at J, with 9 bases between. This CDR3 contains 12 residues.

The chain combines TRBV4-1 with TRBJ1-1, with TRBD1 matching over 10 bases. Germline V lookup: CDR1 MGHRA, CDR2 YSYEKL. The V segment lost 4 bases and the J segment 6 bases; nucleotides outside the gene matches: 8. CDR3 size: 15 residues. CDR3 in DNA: TGCGCCAGCAGCCCGATGACAGGGGGCTTCCCTGAAGCTTTCTTT. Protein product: CASSPMTGGFPEAFF.

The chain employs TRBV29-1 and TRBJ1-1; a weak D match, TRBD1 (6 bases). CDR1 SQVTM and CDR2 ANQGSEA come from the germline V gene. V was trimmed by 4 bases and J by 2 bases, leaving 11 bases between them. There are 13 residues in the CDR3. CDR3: CSVVGGHNTEAFF. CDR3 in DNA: TGCAGCGTTGTCGGGGGGCATAACACTGAAGCTTTCTTT.

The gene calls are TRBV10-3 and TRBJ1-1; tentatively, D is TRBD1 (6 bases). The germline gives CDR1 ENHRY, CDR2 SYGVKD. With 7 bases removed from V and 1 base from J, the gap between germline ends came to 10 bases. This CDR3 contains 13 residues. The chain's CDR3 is CAIKTGENTEAFF. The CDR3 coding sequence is TGTGCCATCAAGACAGGAGAGAACACTGAAGCTTTCTTT.

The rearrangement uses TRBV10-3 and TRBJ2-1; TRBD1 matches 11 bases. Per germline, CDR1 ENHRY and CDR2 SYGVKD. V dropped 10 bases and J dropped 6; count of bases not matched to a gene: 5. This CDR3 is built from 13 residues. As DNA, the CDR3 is TGTGCCAGCTCCGGGACAGGGGGCAATGAGCAGTTCTTC. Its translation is CASSGTGGNEQFF.

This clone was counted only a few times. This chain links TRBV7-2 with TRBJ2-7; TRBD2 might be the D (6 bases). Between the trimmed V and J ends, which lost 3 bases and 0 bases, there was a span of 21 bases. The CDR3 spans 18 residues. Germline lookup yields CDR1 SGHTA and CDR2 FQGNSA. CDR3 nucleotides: TGTGCCAGCAGCTTGCTCTTAGGGCGGGGACTCCCCTCCTACGAGCAGTACTTC. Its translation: CASSLLLGRGLPSYEQYF. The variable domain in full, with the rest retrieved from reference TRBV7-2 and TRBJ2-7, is GAGVSQSPSNKVTEKGKDVELRCDPISGHTALYWYRQSLGQGLEFLIYFQGNSAPDKSGLPSDRFSAERTGGSVSTLTIQRTQQEDSAVYLCASSLLLGRGLPSYEQYFGPGTRLTVT.

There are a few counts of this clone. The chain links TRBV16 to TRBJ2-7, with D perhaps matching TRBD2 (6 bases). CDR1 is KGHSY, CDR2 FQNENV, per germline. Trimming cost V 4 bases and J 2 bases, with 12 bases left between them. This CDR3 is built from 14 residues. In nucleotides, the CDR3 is TGTGCCAGCAGCCCCCGGGACTCCGCCTACGAGCAGTACTTC. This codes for CASSPRDSAYEQYF.

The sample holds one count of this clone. In DNA, the CDR3 is TGCAGCGTTGAAAGAGGCACCTCCTACAATGAGCAGTTCTTC. Translating it yields CSVERGTSYNEQFF. The gene calls are TRBV29-1 and TRBJ2-1; D call uncertain. From germline, CDR1 is SQVTM and CDR2 ANQGSEA. Trimming took 2 bases from V and 0 from J, leaving 8 bases between them. This CDR3 spans 14 amino acids.

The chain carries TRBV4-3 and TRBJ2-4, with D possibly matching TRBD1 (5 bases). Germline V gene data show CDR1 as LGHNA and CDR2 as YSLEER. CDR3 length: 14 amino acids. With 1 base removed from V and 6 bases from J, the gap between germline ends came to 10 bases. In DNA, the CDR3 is TGCGCCAGCAGCCAAGCAGGGTTTGGAAACATTCAGTACTTC. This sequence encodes CASSQAGFGNIQYF.

The CDR3 coding sequence is TGTGCCAGCAGCCAAGAAGGAGGGGAAGAGACCCAGTACTTC. Its protein is CASSQEGGEETQYF. The V call is TRBV4-2, the J call TRBJ2-5; a possible D gene is TRBD2 (6 bases). Trimming took 0 bases from V and 3 from J, leaving 8 bases between them. Germline CDR1 LGHNA, CDR2 YNFKEQ. CDR3 length: 14 amino acids.

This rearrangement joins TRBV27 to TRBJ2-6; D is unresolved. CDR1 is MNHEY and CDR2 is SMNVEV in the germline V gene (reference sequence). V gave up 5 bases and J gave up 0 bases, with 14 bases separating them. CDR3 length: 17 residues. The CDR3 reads CASSQRVSLSGANVLTF. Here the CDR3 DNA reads TGTGCCAGCAGTCAACGGGTCTCCCTCTCTGGGGCCAACGTCCTGACTTTC.

The CDR3 loop reads CASSLAYGDRSYEQYF. The CDR3 DNA reads as TGTGCCAGCAGTCTAGCCTATGGGGATCGGTCCTACGAGCAGTACTTC. The chain carries TRBV28 and TRBJ2-7, with D perhaps matching TRBD2 (5 bases). The CDR3 sequence is 16 residues long. V was shortened by 5 bases and J by 1 base, with 18 bases between the two germline ends. The germline V gene encodes CDR1 MDHEN and CDR2 SYDVKM.

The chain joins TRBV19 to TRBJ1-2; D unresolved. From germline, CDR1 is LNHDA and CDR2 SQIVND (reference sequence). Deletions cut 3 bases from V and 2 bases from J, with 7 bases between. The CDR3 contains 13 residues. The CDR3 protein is CASSIGRNYGYTF. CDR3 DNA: TGTGCCAGTAGTATCGGGAGGAACTATGGCTACACCTTC.

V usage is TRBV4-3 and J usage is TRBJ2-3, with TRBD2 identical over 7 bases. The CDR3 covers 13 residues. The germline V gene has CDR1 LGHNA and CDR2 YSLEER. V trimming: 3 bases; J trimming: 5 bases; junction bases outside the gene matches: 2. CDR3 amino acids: CASSQGGGDTQYF. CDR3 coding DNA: TGCGCCAGCAGCCAGGGCGGGGGAGATACGCAGTATTTT.

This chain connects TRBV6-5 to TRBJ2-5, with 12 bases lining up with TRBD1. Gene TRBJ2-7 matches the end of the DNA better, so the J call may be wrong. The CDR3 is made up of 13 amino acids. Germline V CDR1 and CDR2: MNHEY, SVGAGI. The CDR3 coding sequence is TGTGCCAGCACCGGGACAGGGGGCTCCGAGCAGTACTTC. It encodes CASTGTGGSEQYF.

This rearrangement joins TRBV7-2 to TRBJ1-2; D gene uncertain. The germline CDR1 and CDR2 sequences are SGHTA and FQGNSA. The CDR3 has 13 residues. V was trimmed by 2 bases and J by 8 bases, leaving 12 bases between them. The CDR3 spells CASSLYLEGGYTF. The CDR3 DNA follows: TGTGCCAGCAGCTTATATTTGGAGGGAGGCTACACCTTC.

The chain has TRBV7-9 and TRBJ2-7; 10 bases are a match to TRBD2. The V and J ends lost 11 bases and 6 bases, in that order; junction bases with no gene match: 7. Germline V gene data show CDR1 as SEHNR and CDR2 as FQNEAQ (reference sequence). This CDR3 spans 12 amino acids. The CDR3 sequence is CAQAGGSGEQYF. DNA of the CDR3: TGTGCCCAAGCGGGGGGGTCGGGCGAGCAGTACTTC.

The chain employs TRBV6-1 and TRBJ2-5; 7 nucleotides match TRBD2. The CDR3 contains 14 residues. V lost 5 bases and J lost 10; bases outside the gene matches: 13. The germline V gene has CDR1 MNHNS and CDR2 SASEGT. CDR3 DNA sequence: TGTGCCAGCAGTCAGGGAGGGTCGCAAGGGGTCCAGTACTTC. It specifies CASSQGGSQGVQYF.

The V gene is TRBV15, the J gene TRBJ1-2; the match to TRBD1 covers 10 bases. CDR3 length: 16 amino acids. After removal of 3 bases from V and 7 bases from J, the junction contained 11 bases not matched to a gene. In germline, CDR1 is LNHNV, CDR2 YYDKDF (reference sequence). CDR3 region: CATSRADRGRVGGYTF. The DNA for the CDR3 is TGTGCCACCAGCAGGGCCGACAGGGGGCGGGTCGGTGGCTACACCTTC.

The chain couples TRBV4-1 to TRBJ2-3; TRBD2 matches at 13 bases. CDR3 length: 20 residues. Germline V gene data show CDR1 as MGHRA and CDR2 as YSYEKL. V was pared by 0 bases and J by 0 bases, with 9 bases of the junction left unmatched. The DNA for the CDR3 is TGCGCCAGCAGCCAAGACATGGGACTAGCGGGGAGCGTTAGCACAGATACGCAGTATTTT. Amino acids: CASSQDMGLAGSVSTDTQYF.

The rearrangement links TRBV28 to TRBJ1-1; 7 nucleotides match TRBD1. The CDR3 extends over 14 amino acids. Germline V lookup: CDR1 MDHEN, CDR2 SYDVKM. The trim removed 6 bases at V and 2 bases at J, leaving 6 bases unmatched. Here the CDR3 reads CASRTGTGNTEAFF. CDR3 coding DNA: TGTGCCAGCAGGACAGGGACGGGAAACACTGAAGCTTTCTTT.

The CDR3 is CASSQVRRLKGYTF. Written as DNA, the CDR3 is TGTGCCAGCAGCCAAGTCCGGAGGCTAAAGGGCTACACCTTC. The chain carries TRBV14 and TRBJ1-2; D remains ambiguous. The CDR3 runs 14 residues. Germline assignment: CDR1 SGHDN and CDR2 FVKESK. Trimming removed 1 base from V and 8 bases from J, with 14 bases in between.

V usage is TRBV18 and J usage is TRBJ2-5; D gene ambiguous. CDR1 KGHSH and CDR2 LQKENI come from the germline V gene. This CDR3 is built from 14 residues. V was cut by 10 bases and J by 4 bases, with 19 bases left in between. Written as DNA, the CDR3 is TGTGCCACCACCGTAGGCGGCCAAGGAGAGACCCAGTACTTC. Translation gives CATTVGGQGETQYF.

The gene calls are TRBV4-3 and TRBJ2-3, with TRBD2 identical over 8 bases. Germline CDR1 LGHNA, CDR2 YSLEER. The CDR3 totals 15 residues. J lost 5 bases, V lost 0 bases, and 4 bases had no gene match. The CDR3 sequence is CASSQDVSGGDTQYF. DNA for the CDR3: TGCGCCAGCAGCCAAGACGTAAGCGGGGGAGATACGCAGTATTTT.

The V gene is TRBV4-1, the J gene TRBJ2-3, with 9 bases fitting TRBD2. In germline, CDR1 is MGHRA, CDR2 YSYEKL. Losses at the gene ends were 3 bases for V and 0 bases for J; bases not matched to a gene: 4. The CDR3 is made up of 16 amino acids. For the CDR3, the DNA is TGCGCCAGCAGCCAGACTAGCGGTGCTAGCACAGATACGCAGTATTTT. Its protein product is CASSQTSGASTDTQYF.